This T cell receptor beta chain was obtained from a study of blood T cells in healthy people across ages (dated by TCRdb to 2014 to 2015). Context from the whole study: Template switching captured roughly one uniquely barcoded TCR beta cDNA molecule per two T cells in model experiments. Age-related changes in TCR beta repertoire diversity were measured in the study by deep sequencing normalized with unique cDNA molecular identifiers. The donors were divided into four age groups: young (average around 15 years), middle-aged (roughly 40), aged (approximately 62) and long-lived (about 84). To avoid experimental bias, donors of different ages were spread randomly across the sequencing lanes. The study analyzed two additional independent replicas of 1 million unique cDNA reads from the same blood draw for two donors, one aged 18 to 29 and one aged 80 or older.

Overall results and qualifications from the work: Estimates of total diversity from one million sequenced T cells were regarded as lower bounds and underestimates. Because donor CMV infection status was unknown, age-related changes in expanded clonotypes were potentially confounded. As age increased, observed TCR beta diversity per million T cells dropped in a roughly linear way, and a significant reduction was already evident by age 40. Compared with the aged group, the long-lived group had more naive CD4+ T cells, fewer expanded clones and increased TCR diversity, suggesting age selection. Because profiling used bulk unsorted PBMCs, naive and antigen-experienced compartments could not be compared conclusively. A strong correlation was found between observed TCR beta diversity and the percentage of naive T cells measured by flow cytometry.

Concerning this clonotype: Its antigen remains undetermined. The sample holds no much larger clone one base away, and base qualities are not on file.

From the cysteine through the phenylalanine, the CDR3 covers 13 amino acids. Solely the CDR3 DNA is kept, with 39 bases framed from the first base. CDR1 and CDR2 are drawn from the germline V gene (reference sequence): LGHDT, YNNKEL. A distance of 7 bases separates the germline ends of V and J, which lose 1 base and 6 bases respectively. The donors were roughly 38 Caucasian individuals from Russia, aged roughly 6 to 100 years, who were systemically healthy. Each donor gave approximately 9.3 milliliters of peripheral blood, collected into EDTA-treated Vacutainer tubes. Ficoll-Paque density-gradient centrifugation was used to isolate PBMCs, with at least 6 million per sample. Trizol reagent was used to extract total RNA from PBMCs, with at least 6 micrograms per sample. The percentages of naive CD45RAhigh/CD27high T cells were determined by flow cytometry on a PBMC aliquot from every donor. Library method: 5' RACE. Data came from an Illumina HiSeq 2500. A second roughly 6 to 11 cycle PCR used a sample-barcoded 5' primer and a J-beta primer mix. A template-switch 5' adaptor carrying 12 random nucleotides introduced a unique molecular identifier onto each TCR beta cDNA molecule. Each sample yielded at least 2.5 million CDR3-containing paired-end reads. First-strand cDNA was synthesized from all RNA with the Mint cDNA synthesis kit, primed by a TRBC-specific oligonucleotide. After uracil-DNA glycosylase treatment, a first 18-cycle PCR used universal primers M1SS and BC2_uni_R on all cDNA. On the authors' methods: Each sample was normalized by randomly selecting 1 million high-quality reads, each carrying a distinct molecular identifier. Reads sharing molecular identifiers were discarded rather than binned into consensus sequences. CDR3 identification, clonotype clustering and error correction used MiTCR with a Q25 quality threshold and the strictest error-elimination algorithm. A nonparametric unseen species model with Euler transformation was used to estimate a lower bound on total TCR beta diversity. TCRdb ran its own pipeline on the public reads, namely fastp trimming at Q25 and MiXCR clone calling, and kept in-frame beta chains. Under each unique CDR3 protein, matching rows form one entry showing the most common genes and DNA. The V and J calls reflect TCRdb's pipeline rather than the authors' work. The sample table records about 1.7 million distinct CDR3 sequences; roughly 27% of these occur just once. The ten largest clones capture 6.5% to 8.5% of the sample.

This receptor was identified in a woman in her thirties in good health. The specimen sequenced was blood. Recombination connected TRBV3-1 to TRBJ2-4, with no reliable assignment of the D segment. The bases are TGTGCCAGCAGCCAAGGACTGGGAAACATTCAGTACTTC. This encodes CASSQGLGNIQYF.